The rows below give T cell receptor beta chains drawn from one sample of a study of T cells after yellow fever vaccination. TCRdb re-called the 5' RACE reads with MiXCR, one entry per CDR3 protein. Of 450,000 to 550,000 distinct CDR3 sequences listed, around a fifth are singletons. This specimen consisted of PBMCs, obtained roughly 23 days after the first yellow fever vaccination. Receptor source: a man aged 18 to 35 who received the YFV17D yellow fever vaccine. Each CDR3 is given with its conserved first and last residue. The order of the fields is clone size, D gene, J gene, V gene, CDR3 protein, CDR3 DNA. The D gene is left open where the match is weak. Clone size is stated in some rows and not others, as once, few, many or a class when expanded.

>NA|NA|TRBJ1-1|TRBV28
CASSSGDKNTEAFF
TGTGCCAGCAGTTCGGGAGACAAGAACACTGAAGCTTTCTTT
>NA|TRBD2|TRBJ2-5|TRBV6-2/TRBV6-3
CASSWEDGGALETQYF
TGTGCCAGCAGTTGGGAGGACGGGGGGGCGTTGGAGACCCAGTACTTC
>NA|NA|TRBJ1-1|TRBV15
CATSSTGFEAFF
TGTGCCACCAGCAGTACAGGGTTTGAAGCTTTCTTT
>once|NA|TRBJ1-1|TRBV7-9
CASSLRLTGLNTEAFF
TGTGCCAGCAGCTTAAGGCTTACCGGCCTTAACACTGAAGCTTTCTTT
>NA|TRBD1|TRBJ1-3|TRBV6-2/TRBV6-3
CASRGQGPGNTIYF
TGTGCCAGCAGGGGACAGGGTCCTGGAAACACCATATATTTT
>few|NA|TRBJ2-1|TRBV5-4
CASSLGLRGGSSYNEQFF
TGTGCCAGCAGCTTAGGGTTGAGGGGGGGGAGCTCCTACAATGAGCAGTTCTTC
>NA|TRBD1|TRBJ1-1|TRBV20-1
CSARTYRGEAFF
TGCAGTGCTCGTACATACAGGGGTGAAGCTTTCTTT
>few|TRBD1|TRBJ2-1|TRBV11-2
CASSFPTGQGDNEQFF
TGTGCCAGCAGCTTCCCCACGGGACAGGGGGACAATGAGCAGTTCTTC
>NA|TRBD1|TRBJ1-5|TRBV6-1
CASRGQGEGNQPQHF
TGTGCCAGCAGAGGACAGGGAGAAGGCAATCAGCCCCAGCATTTT
>few|NA|TRBJ2-1|TRBV6-2/TRBV6-3
CASSFNPGEQFF
TGTGCCAGCAGTTTCAACCCGGGAGAGCAGTTCTTC
>few|TRBD1|TRBJ2-7|TRBV18
CASSPRDRGQEQYF
TGTGCCAGCTCACCACGGGACAGGGGGCAAGAGCAGTACTTC
>few|NA|TRBJ1-6|TRBV5-6
CASSVQDSPLHF
TGTGCCAGCAGCGTCCAGGATTCACCCCTCCACTTT
>NA|NA|TRBJ1-1|TRBV29-1
CSAGRMNTEAFF
TGCAGCGCGGGACGGATGAACACTGAAGCTTTCTTT
>few|TRBD1|TRBJ2-5|TRBV12-5
CASGPRGQVWQTQYF
TGTGCTAGTGGACCCCGTGGACAGGTTTGGCAGACCCAGTACTTC
>many|NA|TRBJ1-2|TRBV7-9
CASSFPGGDGYTF
TGTGCCAGCAGCTTCCCGGGAGGAGATGGCTACACCTTC
>few|NA|TRBJ2-7|TRBV18
CASSPRLRRVGSGNSPYEQYF
TGTGCCAGCTCACCACGACTCCGACGAGTAGGGTCGGGGAACAGTCCCTACGAGCAGTACTTC
>NA|NA|TRBJ1-6|TRBV18
CASSRVNSPLHF
TGTGCCAGCTCACGAGTTAATTCACCCCTCCACTTT